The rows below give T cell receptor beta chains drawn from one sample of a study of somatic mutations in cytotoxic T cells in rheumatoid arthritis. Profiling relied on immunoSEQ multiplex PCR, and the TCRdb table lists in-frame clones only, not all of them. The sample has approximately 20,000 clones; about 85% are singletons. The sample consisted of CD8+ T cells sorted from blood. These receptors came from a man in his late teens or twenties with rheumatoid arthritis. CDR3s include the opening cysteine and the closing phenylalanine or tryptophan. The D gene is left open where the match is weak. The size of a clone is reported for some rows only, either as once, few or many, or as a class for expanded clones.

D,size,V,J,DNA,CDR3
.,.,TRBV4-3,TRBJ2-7,TGCGCCAGCAGCCCAGGCGCGGGGGCCTCCTACGAGCAGTACTTC,CASSPGAGASYEQYF
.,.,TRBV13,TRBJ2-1,TGTGCCAGCAGCTTAAGAGAGGGGGATATATCCTACAATGAGCAGTTCTTC,CASSLREGDISYNEQFF
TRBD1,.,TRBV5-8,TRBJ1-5,TGTGCCAGCAGCTTTGCACAGGGGGCAAGTCAGCCCCAGCATTTT,CASSFAQGASQPQHF
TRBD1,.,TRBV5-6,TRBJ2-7,TGTGCCAGCAGCTTGGCCCCGACAGGGAGCTCCTACGAGCAGTACTTC,CASSLAPTGSSYEQYF
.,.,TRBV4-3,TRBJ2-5,TGCGCCAGCAGCCAAGAGCGGACAGTGTACCAAGAGACCCAGTACTTC,CASSQERTVYQETQYF
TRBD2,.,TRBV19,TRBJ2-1,TGTGCCAGTAGTATCGGGGGGGCCAACTACAATGAGCAGTTCTTC,CASSIGGANYNEQFF
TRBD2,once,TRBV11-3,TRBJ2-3,TGTGCCAGCAGCTCAAGGGAGGGAGAATCATCAGATACGCAGTATTTT,CASSSREGESSDTQYF
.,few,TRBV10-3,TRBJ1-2,TGTGCCACCAAGAGCAAACCCAAAAACTATGGCTACACCTTC,CATKSKPKNYGYTF
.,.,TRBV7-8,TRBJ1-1,TGTGCCAGCAGCTTAGGGGGCCAAAGACACACTGAAGCTTTCTTT,CASSLGGQRHTEAFF
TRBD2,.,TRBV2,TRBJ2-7,TGTGCCTGCTCCGGGGGGAGCTCCTACGAGCAGTACTTC,CACSGGSSYEQYF
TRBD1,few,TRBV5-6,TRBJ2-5,TGTGCCAGCAGCTCCGACAGGGGAGTGAGGGAGACCCAGTACTTC,CASSSDRGVRETQYF
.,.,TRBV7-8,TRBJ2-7,TGTGCCAGCAGCTTAGACGGCAGGTACCACGAGCAGTACTTC,CASSLDGRYHEQYF
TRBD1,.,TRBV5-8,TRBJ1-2,TGTGCCAGCAGGTCACCGGGACAGGGGAATGAGGGCTACACCTTC,CASRSPGQGNEGYTF
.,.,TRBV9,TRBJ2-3,TGTGCCAGCAGCGCGCCTGGCGGGGGCCTAACAGATACGCAGTATTTT,CASSAPGGGLTDTQYF
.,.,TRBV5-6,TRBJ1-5,TGTGCCAGCAGCTTGCAGGGACGGGGTCAGCCCCAGCATTTT,CASSLQGRGQPQHF
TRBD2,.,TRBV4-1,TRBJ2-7,TGCGCCAGCAGCCCGACTAGCGGGGGGGACTACGAGCAGTACTTC,CASSPTSGGDYEQYF
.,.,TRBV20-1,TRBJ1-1,TGCAGTGTAGGGGACACTGAAGCTTTCTTT,CSVGDTEAFF
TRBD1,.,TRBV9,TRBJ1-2,TGTGCCAGTACGACAGGGGCCTACTATGGCTACACCTTC,CASTTGAYYGYTF
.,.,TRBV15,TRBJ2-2,TGTGCCACCAGCAGAGAGGATCCCACCGGGGAGCTGTTTTTT,CATSREDPTGELFF
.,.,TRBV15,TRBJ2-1,TGTGCCACCAGCAGTCTAATCTACAATGAGCAGTTCTTC,CATSSLIYNEQFF
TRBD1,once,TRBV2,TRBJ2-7,TGTGCCAGCCAGAGGGGGCGGGCCTCCTACGAGCAGTACTTC,CASQRGRASYEQYF
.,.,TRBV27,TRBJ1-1,TGTGCCAGCAGTTTGGGAGTTACGAACACTGAAGCTTTCTTT,CASSLGVTNTEAFF
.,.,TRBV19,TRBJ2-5,TGTGCCAGTAGGGAAGCGGGTCTCCAAGAGACCCAGTACTTC,CASREAGLQETQYF
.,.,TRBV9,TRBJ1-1,TGTGCCAGCAGCAGTAGGTGGGAAAACACTGAAGCTTTCTTT,CASSSRWENTEAFF
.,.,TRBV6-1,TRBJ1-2,TGTGCCAGCAGTGAAGCAGAAGACTATGGCTACACCTTC,CASSEAEDYGYTF
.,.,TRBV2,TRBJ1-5,TGTGCCAGCAAAGGACAGAGCAATCAGCCCCAGCATTTT,CASKGQSNQPQHF
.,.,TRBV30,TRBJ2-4,TGTGCCTGTCCCCGGGGAGGCATTCAGTACTTC,CACPRGGIQYF
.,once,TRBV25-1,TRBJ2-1,TGTGCCAGCAGTGAGTCCAGGGGCGAGGATGAGCAGTTCTTC,CASSESRGEDEQFF
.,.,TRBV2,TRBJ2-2,TGTGCCAGCAGCCCGGGACCCACGAACACCGGGGAGCTGTTTTTT,CASSPGPTNTGELFF
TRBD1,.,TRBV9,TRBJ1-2,TGTGCCAGCAGCGTAGGAAGCACAGGGGACTATGGCTACACCTTC,CASSVGSTGDYGYTF
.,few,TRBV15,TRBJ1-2,TGTGCCACCAGCAGAGATAGTCCGGGAGTCGATGGCTACACCTTC,CATSRDSPGVDGYTF
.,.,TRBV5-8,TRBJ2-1,TGTGCCAGCAGCTTTGGTCTCGGCAACGATGAGCAGTTCTTC,CASSFGLGNDEQFF
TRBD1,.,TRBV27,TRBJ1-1,TGTGCCAGCAGTACAGGGGGCTTAGAAGCTTTCTTT,CASSTGGLEAFF
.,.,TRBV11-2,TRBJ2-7,TGTGCCAGCAGCCACCAGGACGAGCAGTACTTC,CASSHQDEQYF
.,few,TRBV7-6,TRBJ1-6,TGTGCCAGCAGGTTGCAGGACGGGGATAATTCACCCCTCCACTTT,CASRLQDGDNSPLHF
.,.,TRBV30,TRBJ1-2,TGTGCCTGGGCCGGAGCTCAACCGCGCTATGGCTACACCTTC,CAWAGAQPRYGYTF
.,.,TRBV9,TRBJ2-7,TGTGCCAGCTCAATTACCGGGGACCCCAACGAGCAGTACTTC,CASSITGDPNEQYF
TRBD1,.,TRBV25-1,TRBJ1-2,TGTGCCAGCAGTGAATTAGGACAGGGGTTCGGGGGCTACACCTTC,CASSELGQGFGGYTF